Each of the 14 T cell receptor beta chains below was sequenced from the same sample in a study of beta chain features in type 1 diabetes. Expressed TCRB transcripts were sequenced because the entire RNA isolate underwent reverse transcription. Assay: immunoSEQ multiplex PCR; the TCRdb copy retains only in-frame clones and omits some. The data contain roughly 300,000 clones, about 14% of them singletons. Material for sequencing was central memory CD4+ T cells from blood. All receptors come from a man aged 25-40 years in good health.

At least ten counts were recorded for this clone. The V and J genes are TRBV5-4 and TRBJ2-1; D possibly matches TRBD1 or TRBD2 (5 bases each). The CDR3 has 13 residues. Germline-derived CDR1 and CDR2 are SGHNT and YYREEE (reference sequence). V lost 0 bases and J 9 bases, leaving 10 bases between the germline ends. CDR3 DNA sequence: TGTGCCAGCAGCTTGGCGGCCGGGGCTGAGCAGTTCTTC. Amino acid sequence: CASSLAAGAEQFF.

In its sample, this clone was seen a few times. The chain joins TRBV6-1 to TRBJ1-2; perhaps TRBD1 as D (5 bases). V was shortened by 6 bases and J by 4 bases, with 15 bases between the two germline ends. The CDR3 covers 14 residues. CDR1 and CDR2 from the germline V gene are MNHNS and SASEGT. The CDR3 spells CASSRTGVGYGYTF. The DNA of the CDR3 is TGTGCCAGCAGCCGAACAGGAGTAGGCTATGGCTACACCTTC.

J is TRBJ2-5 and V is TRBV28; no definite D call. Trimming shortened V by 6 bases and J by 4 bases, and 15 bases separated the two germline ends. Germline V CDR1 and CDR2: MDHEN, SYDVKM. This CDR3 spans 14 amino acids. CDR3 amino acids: CASSVQSLTETQYF. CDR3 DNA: TGTGCCAGCAGCGTCCAAAGCTTAACAGAGACCCAGTACTTC.

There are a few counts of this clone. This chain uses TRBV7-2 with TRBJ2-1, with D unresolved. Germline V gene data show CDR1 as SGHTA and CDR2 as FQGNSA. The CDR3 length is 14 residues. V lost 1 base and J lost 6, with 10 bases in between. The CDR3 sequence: CASSLGRQSNEQFF. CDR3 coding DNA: TGTGCCAGCAGCTTAGGACGCCAAAGCAATGAGCAGTTCTTC.

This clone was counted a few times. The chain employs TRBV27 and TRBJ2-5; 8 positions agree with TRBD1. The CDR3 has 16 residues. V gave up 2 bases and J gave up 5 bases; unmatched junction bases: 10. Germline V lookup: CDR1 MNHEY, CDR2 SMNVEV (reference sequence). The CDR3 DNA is TGTGCCAGCAGTTTAAGGCCAGGGGGCTCCGGGGAGACCCAGTACTTC. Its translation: CASSLRPGGSGETQYF.

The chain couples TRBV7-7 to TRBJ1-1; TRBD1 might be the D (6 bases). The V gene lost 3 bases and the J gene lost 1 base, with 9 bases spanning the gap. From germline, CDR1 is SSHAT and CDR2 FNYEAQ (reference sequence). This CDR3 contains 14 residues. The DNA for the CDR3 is TGTGCCAGCAGCTTGGGACACCAGAACACTGAAGCTTTCTTT. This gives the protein CASSLGHQNTEAFF.

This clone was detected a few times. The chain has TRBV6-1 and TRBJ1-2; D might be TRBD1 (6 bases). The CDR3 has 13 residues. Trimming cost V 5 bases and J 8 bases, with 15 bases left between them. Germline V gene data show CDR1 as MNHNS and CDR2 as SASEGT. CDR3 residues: CASSLQGRGGYTF. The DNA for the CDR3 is TGTGCCAGCAGTCTACAGGGACGTGGAGGCTACACCTTC.

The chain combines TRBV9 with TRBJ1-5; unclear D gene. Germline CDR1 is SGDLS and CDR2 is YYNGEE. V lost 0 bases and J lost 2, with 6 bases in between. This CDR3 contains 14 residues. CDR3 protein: CASSVEGGNQPQHF. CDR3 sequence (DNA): TGTGCCAGCAGCGTAGAAGGCGGCAATCAGCCCCAGCATTTT.

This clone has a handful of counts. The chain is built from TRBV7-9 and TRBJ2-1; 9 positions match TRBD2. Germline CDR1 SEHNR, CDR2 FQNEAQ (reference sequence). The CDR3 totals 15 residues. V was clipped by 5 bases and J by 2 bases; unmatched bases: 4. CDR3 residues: CASSPSGGPYNEQFF. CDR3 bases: TGTGCCAGCAGCCCCAGCGGGGGGCCCTACAATGAGCAGTTCTTC.

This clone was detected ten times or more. CDR3: CATSRDHGEKLFF. CDR3 nucleotide sequence: TGTGCCACCAGCAGAGATCATGGTGAAAAACTGTTTTTT. J is TRBJ1-4 and V is TRBV15, with D unresolved. CDR3 length equals 13 residues. Germline V lookup: CDR1 LNHNV, CDR2 YYDKDF (reference sequence). V was pared by 0 bases and J by 7 bases, with 6 bases between.

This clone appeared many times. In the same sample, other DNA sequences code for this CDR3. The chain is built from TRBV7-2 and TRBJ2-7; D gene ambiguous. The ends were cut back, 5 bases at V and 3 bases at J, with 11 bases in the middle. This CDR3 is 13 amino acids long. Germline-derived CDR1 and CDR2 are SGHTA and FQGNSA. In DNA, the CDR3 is TGTGCCAGCAGCCCGGACGGATTCTACGAGCAGTACGTC. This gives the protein CASSPDGFYEQYV.

DNA for the CDR3: TGTGCCAGCAGCTTAGCGGTAGGGGGGGCTTACAATGAGCAGTTCTTC. This sequence encodes CASSLAVGGAYNEQFF. This chain uses TRBV7-8 with TRBJ2-1; D might be TRBD2 (7 bases). Germline CDR1 SGHVS, CDR2 FQNEAQ. The V end was cut by 0 bases, the J end by 4 bases, with 13 bases between. This CDR3 spans 16 amino acids.

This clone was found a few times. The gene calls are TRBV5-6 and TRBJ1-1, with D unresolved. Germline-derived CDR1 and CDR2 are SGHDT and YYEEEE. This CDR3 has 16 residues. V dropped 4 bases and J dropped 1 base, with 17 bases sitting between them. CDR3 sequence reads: CASSKLSATRNTEAFF. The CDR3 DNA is TGTGCCAGCAGCAAGTTATCAGCGACAAGGAACACTGAAGCTTTCTTT.

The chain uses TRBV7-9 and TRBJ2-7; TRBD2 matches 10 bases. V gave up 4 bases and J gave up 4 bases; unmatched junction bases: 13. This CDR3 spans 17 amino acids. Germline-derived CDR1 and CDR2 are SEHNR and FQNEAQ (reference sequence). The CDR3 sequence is CASSSDAGLAVFYEQYV. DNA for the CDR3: TGTGCCAGCAGCTCTGACGCCGGACTAGCGGTTTTTTACGAGCAGTACGTC.